This T cell receptor beta chain was documented in a study of cytomegalovirus exposure and HLA in healthy donors. This CDR3 comprises 14 residues. Germline V gene data show CDR1 as GTSNPN and CDR2 as SVGIG (reference sequence). V was pared by 6 bases and J by 5 bases, with 20 bases between. Study findings and constraints: 87-base-pair reads could not separate some V segments, including TRBV6-2 and TRBV6-3. It was in a later analysis that TCR association rates were seen to vary by HLA locus, highest for DRB1 and lowest for HLA-C.

Vbeta (60) and Jbeta (13) primers were used in the PCR. Produced via immunoSEQ multiplex PCR; TCRdb's table is partial and in-frame only. Among about 140,000 clones listed, approximately 68% were seen once. As for this clone: Its antigen is currently unknown.

The chain employs TRBV30 and TRBJ2-7; no firm D call. The material sequenced was PBMCs. This sequence originates from a man aged 60 to 75 in good health and CMV-seronegative. The CDR3 coding sequence is TGTGCCTGCCTTCCTTTAGCCCCAAACCACGAGCAGTACTTC. This translates into CACLPLAPNHEQYF.